This T cell receptor beta chain emerged from a study of shared clonotypes between healthy human individuals. General study results and limits: The study's rarefaction showed incomplete sorted-subset sequencing despite large depth.

The table lists this clone with a count of one. Its antigen is still unknown. Samples underwent the assay at deep level. Using immunoSEQ multiplex PCR, the repertoire was profiled, and TCRdb retains in-frame clones only, with some absent. The profile covers hundreds of thousands of clones, with about 90% appearing a single time and approximately 24% taken by the ten largest. Losses at the gene ends were 8 bases for V and 3 bases for J; bases not matched to a gene: 22. The CDR3 has 19 residues. CDR1 is SEHNR and CDR2 is FQNEAQ in the germline V gene (reference sequence). CD45RO-negative cells were positively selected for CCR7, leaving out terminally differentiated effector memory CD45RA+ cells. Every one of the donors was a Caucasian adult that lived in Nashville, Tennessee.

V and J are TRBV7-9 and TRBJ2-1, with 7 positions matching TRBD2. Sequenced: naive CD8+ T cells sorted from blood. This TCR came from a young man in good health. This chain's CDR3 is CASLASVLLAEKNYNEQFF. The CDR3 DNA is TGTGCCAGCCTGGCTTCGGTCTTGCTAGCGGAAAAAAACTACAATGAGCAGTTCTTC.